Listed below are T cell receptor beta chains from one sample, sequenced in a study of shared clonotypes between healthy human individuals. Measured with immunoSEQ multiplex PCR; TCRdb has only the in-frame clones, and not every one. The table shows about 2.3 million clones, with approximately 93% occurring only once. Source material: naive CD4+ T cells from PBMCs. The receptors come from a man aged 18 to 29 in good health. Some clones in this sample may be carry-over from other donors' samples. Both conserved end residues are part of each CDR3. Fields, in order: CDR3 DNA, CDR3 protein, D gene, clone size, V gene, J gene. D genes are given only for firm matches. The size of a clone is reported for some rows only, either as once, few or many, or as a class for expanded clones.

TGCGCCAGCAAAGGGACAAGCTCTGGAAACACTATATATTTT,CASKGTSSGNTIYF,.,.,TRBV4-1,TRBJ1-3
TGTGCCAGCACCCCCGCGGGAGGGCCGACAGATACGCAGTATTTT,CASTPAGGPTDTQYF,TRBD2,.,TRBV7-2,TRBJ2-3
TGTGCCAGCAGCTTGCCTCCGGACAGGTATAGCAATCAGCCCCAGCATTTT,CASSLPPDRYSNQPQHF,TRBD1,.,TRBV7-3,TRBJ1-5
TGCGCCAGCAGCCAAGGTCGAATCGGGGTGAAGAACACCGGGGAGCTGTTTTTT,CASSQGRIGVKNTGELFF,.,.,TRBV4-1,TRBJ2-2
TGTGCCAGCAGCTTAGCGAGGGACACCCCCCGAGAGCTGTTTTTT,CASSLARDTPRELFF,.,.,TRBV11-2,TRBJ2-2
TGTGCCAGCAGCTTGGCCTACACAGGGAGAGTATGGTACACCTTC,CASSLAYTGRVWYTF,.,.,TRBV5-6,TRBJ1-2
TGTGCCAGCAGCTTTAACCAGAACACCGGGGAGCTGTTTTTT,CASSFNQNTGELFF,.,once,TRBV7-3,TRBJ2-2
TGTGCCAGCAGCGTGCGGAGTGATAGCAATCAGCCCCAGCATTTT,CASSVRSDSNQPQHF,.,once,TRBV5-5,TRBJ1-5
TGTGCCACCAGCAGAGATTTAGCCAGGGCTGGGACTGAAGCTTTCTTT,CATSRDLARAGTEAFF,.,.,TRBV15,TRBJ1-1
TGTGCCAGCAGTTTCACGACCTCCCGGCGGGGGACTTACAATGAGCAGTTCTTC,CASSFTTSRRGTYNEQFF,TRBD2,.,TRBV27,TRBJ2-1
TGCGCCAGCAGCCTAGGACAGGGGGTCTATGGCTACACCTTC,CASSLGQGVYGYTF,TRBD1,.,TRBV5-1,TRBJ1-2
TGCGCCAGCAGCTTGTATGCCGCCGGACAGGGTGGGTCGGATAAGCAGTACTTC,CASSLYAAGQGGSDKQYF,TRBD1,.,TRBV5-1,TRBJ2-7
TGCGCCAGCAGCTTGCTACAGGGTGAATCCGAGGGCTTCGAAGCTTTCTTT,CASSLLQGESEGFEAFF,.,.,TRBV5-1,TRBJ1-1
TGTGCCTGGAGAGCCCGCGGGGGACCCTTGAACACTGAAGCTTTCTTT,CAWRARGGPLNTEAFF,.,.,TRBV30,TRBJ1-1
TGTGCCAGCAGTCCTGGGACTAGCAACACTGAAGCTTTCTTT,CASSPGTSNTEAFF,.,.,TRBV28,TRBJ1-1
TGTGCCAGCATAATCTTATACGAAGCTTTCTTT,CASIILYEAFF,.,.,TRBV6-1,TRBJ1-1
TGTGCCAGCAGCGCGATCCCGGGACTAATAAGCTACAATGAGCAGTTCTTC,CASSAIPGLISYNEQFF,TRBD2,.,TRBV9,TRBJ2-1
TGTGCCAGCAGTAACCGGGACAGGCCGAACTATGGCTACACCTTC,CASSNRDRPNYGYTF,TRBD1,.,TRBV6-6,TRBJ1-2
TGTGCCTGGAGGTGGGAATATAATTCACCCCTCCACTTT,CAWRWEYNSPLHF,.,.,TRBV30,TRBJ1-6
TGTGCCAGTAGTATCATAGGAGAAAGCTATGGCTACACCTTC,CASSIIGESYGYTF,.,.,TRBV19,TRBJ1-2
TGTGCCAGCAGCTTAGGGAGGGCAGATACGCAGTATTTT,CASSLGRADTQYF,.,.,TRBV7-7,TRBJ2-3
TGTGCCAGCAGTGAATCAGCAGGCCGCCGGACAGTCTATTTT,CASSESAGRRTVYF,.,.,TRBV6-1,TRBJ1-3
TGCGCCAGCAGCCAAGAAGAGGGGGGGCGTGCTGGTGGCTACACCTTC,CASSQEEGGRAGGYTF,.,.,TRBV4-3,TRBJ1-2
TGTGCCAGCAGCTTAGTCGGGTCCAGCGGACCGAACACCGGGGAGCTGTTTTTT,CASSLVGSSGPNTGELFF,.,.,TRBV11-2,TRBJ2-2
TGTGCCAGCAGTCCTACTATTGGCGGTCCCTACGAGCAGTACTTC,CASSPTIGGPYEQYF,.,.,TRBV6-5,TRBJ2-7
TGCGCCAGCAGCTTGAATGCCGACAATGAGCAGTTCTTC,CASSLNADNEQFF,.,.,TRBV5-1,TRBJ2-1
TGTGCCAGCAGCCCTCCGACAGGCTACGAGCAGTACTTC,CASSPPTGYEQYF,.,.,TRBV28,TRBJ2-7
TGTGCCTGGAGTCCTGCGGGGTCCTACACAGATACGCAGTATTTT,CAWSPAGSYTDTQYF,.,once,TRBV30,TRBJ2-3
TGTGCCTGGAGTCCGGGCTTCCGCTATACTGAAGCTTTCTTT,CAWSPGFRYTEAFF,.,.,TRBV30,TRBJ1-1
TGTGCCAGCAGCTCCGGACGACTAGCGGGGCAAAACATTCAGTACTTC,CASSSGRLAGQNIQYF,TRBD2,.,TRBV5-6,TRBJ2-4
TGTGCCGGAGTCGGGGGTCTGGAAATCTACGAGCAGTACTTC,CAGVGGLEIYEQYF,.,.,TRBV6-5,TRBJ2-7
TGTGCCAGCAGGGCGAAGGGGGGCGGTTTGACTGAAGCTTTCTTT,CASRAKGGGLTEAFF,.,.,TRBV6-1,TRBJ1-1
TGCGCCAGCAGCCAAGGTTTTAATACCTACGAGCAGTACTTC,CASSQGFNTYEQYF,.,.,TRBV4-1,TRBJ2-7
TGTGCCAGCAGTTACTCGGGGGGGCGGTCCCCCTACGAGCAGTACTTC,CASSYSGGRSPYEQYF,.,.,TRBV6-5,TRBJ2-7
TGTGCCAGTAGTATGTCACAGGGTAGGATCGACGAGCAGTACTTC,CASSMSQGRIDEQYF,.,.,TRBV19,TRBJ2-7
TGCGCCAGCAGCCAACGACTAGCGGGGGGTCCGGGCGAGCAGTACTTC,CASSQRLAGGPGEQYF,TRBD2,.,TRBV4-3,TRBJ2-7
TGCGCCAGCAGCCAAGATCTTTCCGGGGGAGTGGAGTTCTTC,CASSQDLSGGVEFF,.,once,TRBV4-3,TRBJ2-1
TGTGCCAGCAGCCAACGGACACCTAATGAAAAACTGTTTTTT,CASSQRTPNEKLFF,.,.,TRBV4-2,TRBJ1-4
TGTGCCAGCAGCGGTCTGGCCGGGACACCGGGACAGGGGGCCACTGAAGCTTTCTTT,CASSGLAGTPGQGATEAFF,TRBD1,.,TRBV9,TRBJ1-1
TGCAGCGTTGAACGTGGGCGGGCCACTGAAGCTTTCTTT,CSVERGRATEAFF,.,.,TRBV29-1,TRBJ1-1
TGTGCCAGCAGCTTAGCTAAAGGGGCGGCCGGGGAGCTGTTTTTT,CASSLAKGAAGELFF,.,.,TRBV7-9,TRBJ2-2
TGTGCCAGCAGTCCGGGACTAGCGGGAAATAGAGATACGCAGTATTTT,CASSPGLAGNRDTQYF,TRBD2,.,TRBV28,TRBJ2-3
TGTGCCAGCAGCCCTTCCGGGACTCCAGAAGGAGGCGAGCAGTACTTC,CASSPSGTPEGGEQYF,.,.,TRBV5-4,TRBJ2-7
TGTGCCTTAGGCGGACAGGGGGCGCCGGGCACAGATACGCAGTATTTT,CALGGQGAPGTDTQYF,TRBD1,.,TRBV30,TRBJ2-3
TGCGCCAGCAGCTTAGAGGGGAACTCTGGAAACACCATATATTTT,CASSLEGNSGNTIYF,.,.,TRBV5-1,TRBJ1-3
TGCAGCGCTAAATGGTACACCACTGAAGCTTTCTTT,CSAKWYTTEAFF,.,.,TRBV29-1,TRBJ1-1
TGTGCCAGCAGGCCCCCGACAGGGGACACTGAAGCTTTCTTT,CASRPPTGDTEAFF,TRBD1,.,TRBV2,TRBJ1-1
TGTGCCAGCAGCCAAATCACAGGGGTTGAAGCTTTCTTT,CASSQITGVEAFF,TRBD1,.,TRBV14,TRBJ1-1
TGTGCCAGCTCACCACCGGGACTAGCGGATAGTTCCTACGAGCAGTACTTC,CASSPPGLADSSYEQYF,TRBD2,.,TRBV18,TRBJ2-7
TGTGCCAGCAGCTTAGCGGGATTGGATGAGCAGTTCTTC,CASSLAGLDEQFF,.,.,TRBV7-2,TRBJ2-1
TGTGCCAGCAGTTACGCATGGGGCTCCGGAAACACCATATATTTT,CASSYAWGSGNTIYF,.,.,TRBV6-6,TRBJ1-3
TGTGCCAGCAGCGTAGATGGCAGGTTAGCCTACAATGAGCAGTTCTTC,CASSVDGRLAYNEQFF,.,.,TRBV9,TRBJ2-1
TGCAGCGTTTCTAAACAGCTCATGAACACTGAAGCTTTCTTT,CSVSKQLMNTEAFF,.,.,TRBV29-1,TRBJ1-1
TGTGCCTGGGGAACCCCGGGACCAGAGCAGTACTTC,CAWGTPGPEQYF,.,.,TRBV30,TRBJ2-7
TGTGCCAGCAGTTCGGGACTAGCGGGGTACTCCTACGAGCAGTACTTC,CASSSGLAGYSYEQYF,TRBD2,.,TRBV28,TRBJ2-7
TGCAGCGTTGAAAGGGGGCGGACTGAAGCTTTCTTT,CSVERGRTEAFF,TRBD1,.,TRBV29-1,TRBJ1-1
TGTGCCAGCAGCTTGGAGGCGGCAGATACGCAGTATTTT,CASSLEAADTQYF,.,.,TRBV5-4,TRBJ2-3
TGTGCCAGCAGCGTACGGAGCTACTATGGCTACACCTTC,CASSVRSYYGYTF,.,.,TRBV5-4,TRBJ1-2
TGTGCCAGCAGCTTTCAAGCAGGGCCGCGAGCTTTCTTT,CASSFQAGPRAFF,.,.,TRBV12-1,TRBJ1-1